This T cell receptor (beta chain) derives from a study of regulatory T cells in long-lasting Graves disease. Arm-PCR of CDR3 regions with iRepertoire HTBI primers generated TCR beta libraries. TCRdb used MiXCR to reprocess the multiplex PCR reads, holding one entry per CDR3 protein. This repertoire shows about 340,000 distinct CDR3 sequences, 20% found once; its top ten account for 25% to 35%. As for this clonotype: No antigen is known for it.

The time point here: persistent/refractory GD, antithyroid drugs over 5 years with positive TRAb. PBMC-extracted RNA yielded the TCR library. A roughly 10-milliliter sample of peripheral blood was drawn into EDTA tubes. Trimming cost V 0 bases and J 2 bases, with 8 bases left between them. CDR1 and CDR2 from the germline V gene are LGHNA and YSLEER. The CDR3 runs 16 residues. Study-level points and caveats: Persistent disease was characterized by preferential usage of TRBV28, TRBJ1-2 and TRBJ2-5. Relative to newly diagnosed Graves' patients, persistent ones had lower TCR diversity.

The material sequenced was peripheral blood mononuclear cells (PBMCs), taken when the disease was refractory, from a patient treated with antithyroid drugs. The V call is TRBV4-3, the J call TRBJ2-6, with D unresolved. The receptor was isolated from a female donor with Graves disease. The CDR3 sequence: CASSQDIGAGANVLTF. The CDR3 bases are TGCGCCAGCAGCCAAGATATCGGTGCTGGGGCCAACGTCCTGACTTTC.